Shown below are 8 T cell receptor beta chains from a single sample sequenced in a study of OX40 agonist ivuxolimab in advanced cancers. The protocol was immunoSEQ multiplex PCR, while the TCRdb copy is restricted to in-frame clones and leaves out a portion. Among tens of thousands of clones listed, about nine tenths were seen once. The sample here was CD4+ or CD8+ T cells sorted from blood, taken in a trial of the OX40 agonist ivuxolimab. Every receptor here comes from an adult with an advanced solid tumor such as melanoma, head and neck, liver or kidney cancer.

This clone was detected only a few times. The chain couples TRBV28 to TRBJ1-5; no clear D. This CDR3 contains 14 residues. Trimming cost V 5 bases and J 5 bases, with 13 bases left between them. The germline gives CDR1 MDHEN, CDR2 SYDVKM. The CDR3 spells CASSPGPGHQPQHF. CDR3 DNA: TGTGCCAGCAGTCCCGGGCCTGGGCATCAGCCCCAGCATTTT.

The rearrangement links TRBV30 to TRBJ2-4, with unresolved D. The germline V gene encodes CDR1 GTSNPN and CDR2 SVGIG (reference sequence). Trimming pared 0 bases from V and 0 bases from J, leaving 9 bases between. The CDR3 covers 15 residues. CDR3 sequence (DNA): TGTGCCTGGAGTGTAAGGTCTGGAGCCAAAAACATTCAGTACTTC. It is translated as CAWSVRSGAKNIQYF.

The V gene is TRBV29-1, the J gene TRBJ2-1, with 13 bases that match TRBD2. Per germline, CDR1 SQVTM and CDR2 ANQGSEA. V lost 6 bases, J lost 0 bases, and 14 bases stayed unmatched. The CDR3 spans 19 residues. CDR3 nucleotides: TGCAGCGTCTACAGGGGCGGACTAGCGGGAGACCACTCCTACAATGAGCAGTTCTTC. Translation: CSVYRGGLAGDHSYNEQFF.

The chain couples TRBV6-6 to TRBJ1-4; weak D call: TRBD1 (5 bases). Germline V gene sequence: CDR1 MNHNY, CDR2 SVGAGI (reference sequence). Trimming pared 6 bases from V and 12 bases from J, leaving 17 bases between. The CDR3 length is 13 residues. CDR3 nucleotides: TGTGCCAGCAGACTAGGGACCTTAGGGGAACTGTTTTTT. It is translated as CASRLGTLGELFF.

This sequence joins TRBV30 and TRBJ2-1; D is undetermined. Trimming shortened V by 2 bases and J by 6 bases, and 5 bases separated the two germline ends. Germline V CDR1 and CDR2: GTSNPN, SVGIG (reference sequence). This CDR3 comprises 11 residues. As DNA, the CDR3 is TGTGCCTGGAGTTCATTCAATGAGCAGTTCTTC. This encodes CAWSSFNEQFF.

The chain links TRBV19 to TRBJ2-3; D remains ambiguous. The germline gives CDR1 LNHDA, CDR2 SQIVND (reference sequence). V gave up 3 bases and J gave up 6 bases, with 10 bases separating them. This CDR3 has 13 amino acids. This CDR3 is CASSIRAGDTQYF. In DNA form, the CDR3 reads TGTGCCAGTAGTATTCGGGCCGGGGATACGCAGTATTTT. The variable domain in full, with the rest retrieved from reference TRBV19 and TRBJ2-3, is DGGITQSPKYLFRKEGQNVTLSCEQNLNHDAMYWYRQDPGQGLRLIYYSQIVNDFQKGDIAEGYSVSREKKESFPLTVTSAQKNPTAFYLCASSIRAGDTQYFGPGTRLTVL.

V usage is TRBV4-1 and J usage is TRBJ1-2, with D possibly matching TRBD1 (5 bases). V was trimmed by 8 bases and J by 0 bases, leaving 13 bases between them. CDR3 length: 14 amino acids. In germline, CDR1 is MGHRA, CDR2 YSYEKL. The CDR3 loop reads CASGGQAANYGYTF. As DNA, the CDR3 is TGCGCCAGCGGAGGACAAGCAGCTAACTATGGCTACACCTTC.

V usage is TRBV19 and J usage is TRBJ2-3, with TRBD1 matching over 9 bases. V trimming: 8 bases; J trimming: 4 bases; junction bases outside the gene matches: 4. This CDR3 spans 13 amino acids. CDR1 and CDR2 from the germline V gene are LNHDA and SQIVND (reference sequence). In nucleotides, the CDR3 is TGTGCCAGTGGGGACAGGGCGGCAGATACGCAGTATTTT. This codes for CASGDRAADTQYF. Using reference TRBV19 and TRBJ2-3 for the parts outside the CDR3, the full variable domain is DGGITQSPKYLFRKEGQNVTLSCEQNLNHDAMYWYRQDPGQGLRLIYYSQIVNDFQKGDIAEGYSVSREKKESFPLTVTSAQKNPTAFYLCASGDRAADTQYFGPGTRLTVL.